This T cell receptor beta chain was identified in a study of T-cell reconstitution after alpha-beta-depleted transplantation in children. This CDR3 spans 14 amino acids. Germline V gives CDR1 SGHRS, CDR2 YFSETQ. V gave up 5 bases and J gave up 6 bases; unmatched junction bases: 6. This clonotype was recorded a few times. Unique molecular identifiers were incorporated when the TCRbeta library was constructed. TCRdb called the PCR reads again in MiXCR, with one record for every CDR3 protein. Counted here are approximately 400,000 distinct CDR3 sequences, 9.5% to 13% occurring once; the ten biggest clones make up 5% to 6.5%.

Sequenced material: PBMCs from the stem cell graft donor, taken from the stem cell graft. This clonotype originated in a human donor who donated a stem cell graft to a child with acute myeloid leukemia. The chain has TRBV5-1 and TRBJ1-2, with 11 bases matching TRBD1. The CDR3 nucleotides are TGCGCCAGCAGATCTGGACAGGGGGCGGATGGCTACACCTTC. As protein: CASRSGQGADGYTF. Full variable domain (outside the CDR3, taken from reference TRBV5-1 and TRBJ1-2): KAGVTQTPRYLIKTRGQQVTLSCSPISGHRSVSWYQQTPGQGLQFLFEYFSETQRNKGNFPGRFSGRQFSNSRSEMNVSTLELGDSALYLCASRSGQGADGYTFGSGTRLTVV.